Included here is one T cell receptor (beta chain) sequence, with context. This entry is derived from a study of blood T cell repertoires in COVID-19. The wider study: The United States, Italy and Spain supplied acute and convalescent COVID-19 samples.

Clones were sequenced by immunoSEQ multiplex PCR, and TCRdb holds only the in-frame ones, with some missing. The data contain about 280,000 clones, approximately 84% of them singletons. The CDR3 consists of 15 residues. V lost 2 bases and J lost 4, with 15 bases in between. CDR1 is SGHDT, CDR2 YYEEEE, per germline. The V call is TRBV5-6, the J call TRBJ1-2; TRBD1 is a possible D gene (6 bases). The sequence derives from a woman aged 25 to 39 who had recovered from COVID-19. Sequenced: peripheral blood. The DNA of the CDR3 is TGTGCCAGCAGCTTAGAAACAGGGCAGGGCTATGGCTACACCTTC. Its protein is CASSLETGQGYGYTF.